Listed here are 3 T cell receptor beta chains from one sample, sequenced in a study of blood T cell repertoires in COVID-19. TCRdb's table, derived via immunoSEQ multiplex PCR, lists solely in-frame clones and lacks some. The data hold about 200,000 clones, with roughly 90% observed a single time. Sequencing was done on a sample of peripheral blood. All receptors derive from a woman in her 70s with acute or convalescent COVID-19.

This sequence joins TRBV6-1 and TRBJ2-4; TRBD1 might be the D (6 bases). Per germline, CDR1 MNHNS and CDR2 SASEGT. There are 15 residues in the CDR3. V was cut by 2 bases and J by 7 bases, with 15 bases left in between. The CDR3 region is CASSENGGFGNIQYF. The CDR3 nucleotides read TGTGCCAGCAGTGAAAATGGGGGCTTCGGGAACATTCAGTACTTC.

The chain combines TRBV7-2 with TRBJ1-6; 10 nucleotides match TRBD1. Germline V gives CDR1 SGHTA, CDR2 FQGNSA. The CDR3 length is 19 residues. The junction had 14 bases not matched to a gene; V was cut back by 5 bases and J by 4 bases. CDR3 protein: CASSPRDRGFRVYNSPLHF. The DNA for the CDR3 is TGTGCCAGCAGCCCGCGGGACAGGGGATTTCGTGTTTATAATTCACCCCTCCACTTT. Filled out from reference TRBV7-2 and TRBJ1-6, the complete variable domain reads GAGVSQSPSNKVTEKGKDVELRCDPISGHTALYWYRQSLGQGLEFLIYFQGNSAPDKSGLPSDRFSAERTGGSVSTLTIQRTQQEDSAVYLCASSPRDRGFRVYNSPLHFGNGTRLTVT.

The V gene is TRBV27, the J gene TRBJ1-5, with TRBD1 matching 7 bases. The ends lost 6 bases at V and 5 bases at J; junction bases unmatched: 7. The germline CDR1 and CDR2 sequences are MNHEY and SMNVEV (reference sequence). This CDR3 has 14 residues. CDR3 sequence: CASRRTGPHQPQHF. CDR3 bases: TGTGCCAGCAGAAGGACAGGCCCTCATCAGCCCCAGCATTTT.